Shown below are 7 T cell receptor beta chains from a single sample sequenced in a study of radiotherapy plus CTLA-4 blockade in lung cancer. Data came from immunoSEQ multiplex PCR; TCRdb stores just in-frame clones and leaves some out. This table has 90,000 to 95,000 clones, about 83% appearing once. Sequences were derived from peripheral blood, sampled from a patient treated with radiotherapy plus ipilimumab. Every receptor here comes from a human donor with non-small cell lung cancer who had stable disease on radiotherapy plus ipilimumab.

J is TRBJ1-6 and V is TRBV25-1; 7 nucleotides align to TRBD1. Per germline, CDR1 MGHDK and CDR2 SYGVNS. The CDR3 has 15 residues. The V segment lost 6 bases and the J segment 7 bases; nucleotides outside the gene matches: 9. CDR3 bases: TGTGCCAGCAGGCCAACAGGGGTAGGGAATTCACCCCTCCACTTT. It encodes CASRPTGVGNSPLHF.

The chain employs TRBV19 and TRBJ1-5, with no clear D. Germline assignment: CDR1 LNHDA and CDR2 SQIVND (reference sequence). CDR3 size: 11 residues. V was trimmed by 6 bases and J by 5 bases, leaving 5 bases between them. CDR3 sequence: CASRQDQPQHF. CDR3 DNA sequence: TGTGCCAGTAGGCAAGATCAGCCCCAGCATTTT.

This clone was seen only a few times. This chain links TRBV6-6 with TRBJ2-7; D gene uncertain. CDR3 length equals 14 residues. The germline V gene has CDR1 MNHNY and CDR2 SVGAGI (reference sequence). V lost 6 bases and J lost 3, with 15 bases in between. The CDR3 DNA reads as TGTGCCAGCAGCCCCCTAACGGTTGGCTACGAGCAGTACTTC. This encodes CASSPLTVGYEQYF.

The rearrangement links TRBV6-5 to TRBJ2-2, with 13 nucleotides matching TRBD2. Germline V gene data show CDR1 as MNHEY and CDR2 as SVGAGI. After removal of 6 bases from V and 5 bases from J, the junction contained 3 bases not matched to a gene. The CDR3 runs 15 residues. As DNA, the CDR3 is TGTGCCAGCAGCTCGGGACTAGCGGGGACCGGGGAGCTGTTTTTT. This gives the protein CASSSGLAGTGELFF.

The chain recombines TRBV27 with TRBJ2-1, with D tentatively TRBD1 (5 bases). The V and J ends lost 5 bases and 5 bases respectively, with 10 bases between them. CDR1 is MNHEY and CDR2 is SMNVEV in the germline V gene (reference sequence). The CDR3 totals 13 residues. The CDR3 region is CASSTHRNNEQFF. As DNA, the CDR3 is TGTGCCAGCAGTACGCACAGGAACAATGAGCAGTTCTTC.

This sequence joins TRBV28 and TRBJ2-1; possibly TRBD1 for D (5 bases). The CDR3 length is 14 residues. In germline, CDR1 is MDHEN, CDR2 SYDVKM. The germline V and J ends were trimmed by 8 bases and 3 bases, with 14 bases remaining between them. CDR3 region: CASVWAGIYNEQFF. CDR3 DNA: TGTGCCAGCGTCTGGGCAGGGATCTACAATGAGCAGTTCTTC.

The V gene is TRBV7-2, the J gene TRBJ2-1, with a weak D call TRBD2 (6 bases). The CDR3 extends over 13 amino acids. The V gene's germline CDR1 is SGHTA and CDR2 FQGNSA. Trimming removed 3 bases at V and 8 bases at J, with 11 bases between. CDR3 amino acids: CASSLGTVHEQFF. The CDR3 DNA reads TGTGCCAGCAGCTTGGGGACTGTTCATGAGCAGTTCTTC.